This TCR beta chain was documented in a study of T cell responses to AZD1222 COVID-19 vaccine listed by TCRdb under 2021. For the study in its entirety: Because spike-specific TCR depth and breadth did not differ between the two schedules, AZD1222 recipients who got a second dose at roughly 4 weeks were pooled with those who got a second dose at roughly 12 weeks. Trial participants were enrolled by age into 18-55, 56-69 and 70-plus year subgroups, with roughly 160, 29 and 62 TCR-sequenced participants respectively. A total of approximately 240 trial participants underwent TCR sequencing, of whom under 220 had received two doses of AZD1222 and about 25 had received two doses of the MenACWY control vaccine.

From a lookup of the germline V gene, CDR1 and CDR2 are MRHNA and SNTAGT. Deletion took 0 bases off V and 8 bases off J, with a span of 14 bases between the germline ends. The CDR3, from cysteine to phenylalanine, totals 15 residues. The DNA shown is the 45-base CDR3, in frame from base 1. The time point label for this specimen denotes: baseline before first vaccination. The vaccinee samples were drawn from two UK trials, COV001 and COV002, one of which was a single-blind randomized controlled phase 2/3 trial testing AZD1222 (ChAdOx1 nCoV-19) in healthy adults. For TCRbeta chain sequencing, PBMC samples were collected from trial participants at day 0 and at day 28 after the second dose. Overall study outcomes, separate from this receptor: The 56-69-year group was small, and its depth increase did not reach significance, likely because of low power. Conclusions about previously exposed vaccinees were limited because only 6 or 7 AZD1222 recipients were SARS-CoV-2 seropositive at baseline. Reportedly, close to half of the unique spike-specific TCRs recognized epitopes lying outside the regions that are mutated in the B.1.351 and B.1.1.7 variants. Because no day 14 peak-response samples were available, the repertoires could be characterized only after the peak T cell response. CD4 TCRs associated with the vaccine covered the entire spike protein, and the dominant responses were in regions 160-218 and 743-854. Participants were mostly white British and included more females than males, and it was suggested by the authors that clonal diversity may have been underestimated. After two AZD1222 doses, spike-specific TCR breadth and depth were significantly higher than at day 0 and than in MenACWY recipients.

This clone was recorded only once. The antigen this receptor binds is unknown. Base qualities were left out, and no much larger clone turns up one base away. The CDR3 regions of human TCRbeta chains were analyzed by immunosequencing. The authors processed their data as follows. Repertoire TCRs were checked for matches against a reference library of SARS-CoV-2-specific TCRs that had been generated using the MIRA antigen-specificity platform. Breadth was defined as the fraction of unique TCRs that were SARS-CoV-2-associated. Depth was defined as the fraction of total T cells that were SARS-CoV-2-associated. Using the MIRA data, every spike-specific TCR was mapped to the spike region that the TCR reacted to and assigned to either a CD4 or a CD8 class. Log10-transformed breadth and depth values were compared by one-way ANOVA with Sidak's multiple comparisons tests. Here the immuneACCESS table is served through TCRdb, limited to in-frame sequences with V and J called. Missing clones are a known gap in these copies; in checked studies unresolved V genes cover under half, and the rest lacks a known reason. Clonal size and the V and J genes are those of that table, whereas D and trimming came from the DNA. The sample records 95,000 to 150,000 clones, 80% to 90% of which are singletons. Approximately 3.3% of the sample is in the top ten clones.

This sequence uses TRBV6-4 and TRBJ2-1; perhaps TRBD1 is the D gene, with 6 bases matching. The TCR originated in an adult in good health. Sequencing used peripheral blood, obtained on day 0 of AZD1222 vaccination. CDR3 loop: CASSDSLRGVDEQFF. The sequenced DNA is TGTGCCAGCAGTGACTCCCTCAGGGGAGTGGATGAGCAGTTCTTC.